These 25 T cell receptor beta chains were all obtained from the same sample, sequenced in a study of T cell repertoires in aging, cancer and after chemotherapy. A mixed TRB-A/B primer pool amplified rearranged TRB by multiplex touch-down PCR. Each CDR3 protein is one row after TCRdb ran MiXCR on the multiplex PCR reads. The sample has 2,500 to 3,500 distinct CDR3 sequences; roughly 20% are singletons. Amplification of TCR beta used genomic DNA extracted from peripheral blood. The sequenced material came from blood. All receptors derive from a human donor with a solid tumor.

The chain is built from TRBV6-4 and TRBJ2-2; 7 nucleotides agree with TRBD1. CDR1 MRHNA and CDR2 SNTAGT come from the germline V gene. This CDR3 is built from 14 residues. Germline trimming cut 7 bases from V and 3 bases from J; bases unmatched to any gene: 5. In nucleotides, the CDR3 is TGTGCCAGCAAAGGGGGCGCGTACACCGGGGAGCTGTTTTTT. Translated, it gives CASKGGAYTGELFF.

This clonotype was observed a few times. The chain uses TRBV7-9 and TRBJ1-5; D gene uncertain. Germline V gene lookup returns CDR1 SEHNR and CDR2 FQNEAQ (reference sequence). The CDR3 is 14 residues long. The V gene lost 4 bases and the J gene lost 0 bases, with 7 bases spanning the gap. The CDR3 spells CASSSISSNQPQHF. CDR3 DNA sequence: TGTGCCAGCAGCTCAATATCTAGCAATCAGCCCCAGCATTTT.

Judged by abundance, this clonotype is medium-sized. J is TRBJ1-2 and V is TRBV12-3 or TRBV12-4; D unresolved. V lost 1 base and J 0 bases, leaving 9 bases between the germline ends. The CDR3 is made up of 15 amino acids. CDR3 region: CASSLVTSANYGYTF. CDR3 nucleotide sequence: TGTGCCAGCAGTTTAGTGACCAGCGCTAACTATGGCTACACCTTC.

This clonotype occurred once. The J gene is TRBJ1-6, the V gene TRBV10-1; a possible D gene is TRBD1 (5 bases). Germline V gene sequence: CDR1 WNHNN, CDR2 SYGVQD (reference sequence). Trimming removed 7 bases from V and 0 bases from J, with 16 bases in between. CDR3 size: 17 residues. CDR3 sequence: CASMARAVSSYNSPLHF. CDR3 DNA sequence: TGCGCCAGCATGGCCAGGGCGGTAAGCTCCTATAATTCACCCCTCCACTTT.

By its share, this clonotype is medium-sized. J is TRBJ2-3 and V is TRBV19, with 10 nucleotides matching TRBD1. V was pared by 3 bases and J by 4 bases, with 1 base of the junction left unmatched. The germline V gene has CDR1 LNHDA and CDR2 SQIVND (reference sequence). This CDR3 spans 14 amino acids. CDR3 sequence (DNA): TGTGCCAGTAGTATTGGACAGGGGGCAGATACGCAGTATTTT. As protein: CASSIGQGADTQYF.

This clonotype is labeled medium-sized. V gene TRBV6-5 combines with J gene TRBJ1-6; no clear D gene. Per germline, CDR1 MNHEY and CDR2 SVGAGI. CDR3 length equals 13 residues. V dropped 7 bases and J dropped 5 bases, with 9 bases sitting between them. CDR3 DNA: TGTGCCAGCATGCCCGGGGATAATTCACCCCTCCACTTT. This encodes CASMPGDNSPLHF.

By frequency in the sample, this clonotype is medium-sized. V is TRBV19 and J is TRBJ2-3; 9 bases map to TRBD2. The V and J ends lost 3 bases and 5 bases, in that order; junction bases with no gene match: 6. CDR3 length: 15 amino acids. Germline CDR1 is LNHDA and CDR2 is SQIVND (reference sequence). The CDR3 sequence: CASSILSGGGDTQYF. CDR3 in DNA: TGTGCCAGTAGTATCCTTAGCGGGGGAGGAGATACGCAGTATTTT.

Only a few counts were recorded for this clonotype. The rearrangement links TRBV6-1 to TRBJ2-1; 8 positions agree with TRBD1. The J segment lost 7 bases and the V segment lost 8 bases, leaving 10 bases of the junction unmatched. CDR3 size: 14 residues. Germline loops: CDR1 MNHNS, CDR2 SASEGT. The CDR3 DNA sequence: TGTGCCAGCTCAGCAGGGGGCCGGCCGAATGAGCAGTTCTTC. Translating it yields CASSAGGRPNEQFF.

The chain links TRBV7-6 to TRBJ2-1; D gene uncertain. V was cut by 5 bases and J by 10 bases, with 18 bases left in between. Germline CDR1 is SGHVS and CDR2 is FNYEAQ. The CDR3 is 14 residues long. In DNA, the CDR3 is TGTGCCAGCAGCCCCGAGGTCGCACGCTACGAGCAGTTCTTC. Its translation is CASSPEVARYEQFF.

This clonotype was detected only a few times. The V and J genes are TRBV5-1 and TRBJ2-3, with D perhaps TRBD1 (5 bases). Germline CDR1 reads SGHRS; CDR2 reads YFSETQ. This CDR3 comprises 14 residues. V was shortened by 0 bases and J by 5 bases, with 10 bases between the two germline ends. The CDR3 here is CASSLEKGRDTQYF. In DNA form, the CDR3 reads TGCGCCAGCAGCTTGGAGAAGGGGCGAGATACGCAGTATTTT.

The V gene is TRBV27, the J gene TRBJ1-1; D perhaps matches TRBD1 (6 bases). This CDR3 region has 15 residues. V was shortened by 1 base and J by 0 bases, with 9 bases between the two germline ends. Germline CDR1 reads MNHEY; CDR2 reads SMNVEV (reference sequence). CDR3 in DNA: TGTGCCAGCAGTTTATATGGGGGCTTGAACACTGAAGCTTTCTTT. Its protein is CASSLYGGLNTEAFF.

This clonotype has just a few counts. The chain couples TRBV7-8 to TRBJ2-5; 7 bases fit TRBD1. After removal of 5 bases from V and 3 bases from J, the junction contained 6 bases not matched to a gene. The CDR3 is made up of 14 amino acids. Germline values: CDR1 SGHVS, CDR2 FQNEAQ. The DNA of the CDR3 is TGTGCCAGCAGCCCCTGGGACAGCGAAGAGACCCAGTACTTC. It codes for CASSPWDSEETQYF. The variable domain in full, completed from reference TRBV7-8 and TRBJ2-5, reads GAGVSQSPRYKVAKRGQDVALRCDPISGHVSLFWYQQALGQGPEFLTYFQNEAQLDKSGLPSDRFFAERPEGSVSTLKIQRTQQEDSAVYLCASSPWDSEETQYFGPGTRLLVL.

By frequency in the sample, this clonotype is medium-sized. In DNA form, the CDR3 reads TGTGCCAGCAGCCTAGGACAGGGCGGTAGTAATGAAAAACTGTTTTTT. Its translation: CASSLGQGGSNEKLFF. This chain links TRBV7-9 with TRBJ1-4; TRBD1 matches at 8 bases. The CDR3 extends over 16 amino acids. V dropped 5 bases and J dropped 4; count of bases not matched to a gene: 9. The germline gives CDR1 SEHNR, CDR2 FQNEAQ (reference sequence).

This clonotype has just a few counts. The chain has TRBV6-2 or TRBV6-3 and TRBJ2-7; 9 nucleotides line up with TRBD1. J was trimmed by 5 bases and V by 6 bases; bases with no gene match: 8. The CDR3 spans 14 residues. In germline, CDR1 is MNHEY, CDR2 SVGEGT. DNA for the CDR3: TGTGCCAGCAGACCCGGGACAGGGAAGCACGAGCAGTACTTC. Translation gives CASRPGTGKHEQYF.

This clonotype rates as medium-sized. The chain combines TRBV15 with TRBJ1-5; 7 bases are a match to TRBD1. With V trimmed by 5 bases and J by 4 bases, 5 bases remained unmatched. Germline V gene lookup returns CDR1 LNHNV and CDR2 YYDKDF (reference sequence). The CDR3 runs 14 residues. CDR3 nucleotides: TGTGCCACCAGCGAGGGACAGCCGAATCAGCCCCAGCATTTT. Encoded protein: CATSEGQPNQPQHF.

This rearrangement joins TRBV6-5 to TRBJ2-7; 9 positions agree with TRBD1. The V and J ends lost 0 bases and 3 bases, in that order; junction bases with no gene match: 6. The CDR3 extends over 16 amino acids. CDR1 and CDR2 (germline): MNHEY, SVGAGI. The CDR3 DNA reads TGTGCCAGCAGTTACTCGTCCGGGACAGGGCGCTACGAGCAGTACTTC. Translating it yields CASSYSSGTGRYEQYF.

Only a few counts were recorded for this clonotype. The rearrangement joins TRBV24-1 to TRBJ2-7, with 7 bases that match TRBD2. The CDR3 runs 15 residues. After removal of 1 base from V and 3 bases from J, the junction contained 5 bases not matched to a gene. Germline loops: CDR1 KGHDR, CDR2 SFDVKD. The CDR3: CATSDFGGTGYEQYF. In nucleotides, the CDR3 is TGTGCCACCAGTGATTTCGGGGGGACTGGCTACGAGCAGTACTTC.

V gene TRBV11-2 combines with J gene TRBJ2-5, with a tentative D call TRBD1 (6 bases). CDR3 length: 13 residues. CDR1 is SGHAT and CDR2 is FQNNGV in the germline V gene. Trimming took off 6 bases at V and 5 bases at J, with 13 bases between the two ends. CDR3 DNA: TGTGCCAGCAGGAACAGGGATCGGGAGACCCAGTACTTC. It encodes CASRNRDRETQYF.

This clonotype ranks as medium-sized. The genes are TRBV30 and TRBJ2-7; D remains ambiguous. This CDR3 contains 11 residues. Germline CDR1 GTSNPN, CDR2 SVGIG (reference sequence). The V and J ends lost 0 bases and 7 bases respectively, with 7 bases between them. In DNA, the CDR3 is TGTGCCTGGAGTGTAAATGGGGAGCAGTACTTC. This translates into CAWSVNGEQYF. Complete variable domain (other parts from reference TRBV30 and TRBJ2-7): SQTIHQWPATLVQPVGSPLSLECTVEGTSNPNLYWYRQAAGRGLQLLFYSVGIGQISSEVPQNLSASRPQDRQFILSSKKLLLSDSGFYLCAWSVNGEQYFGPGTRLTVT.

Concerning this clonotype: Given a much more abundant clone one base away, this may be a read error. This sequence joins TRBV7-9 and TRBJ2-2, with 9 bases that match TRBD1. The CDR3 loop spans 15 amino acids. The germline V gene encodes CDR1 SEHNR and CDR2 FQNEAQ (reference sequence). Unmatched junction bases numbered 4, after V lost 4 bases and J lost 4 bases. The chain's CDR3 is CASSSNRGPTGELFF. DNA of the CDR3: TGTGCCAGCAGCTCAAACAGGGGGCCCACCGGGGAGCTGTTTTTT.

This sequence joins TRBV7-9 and TRBJ2-3; TRBD2 might be the D (5 bases). The CDR3 covers 11 residues. Germline values: CDR1 SEHNR, CDR2 FQNEAQ (reference sequence). The V and J ends lost 8 bases and 9 bases respectively, with 12 bases between them. The CDR3 sequence is CASEGIETQYF. DNA for the CDR3: TGTGCCAGCGAGGGCATAGAAACGCAGTATTTT.

This clonotype was detected only a few times. V is TRBV20-1 and J is TRBJ1-1; D not certain. The CDR3 is 11 amino acids. Per germline, CDR1 DFQATT and CDR2 SNEGSKA (reference sequence). CDR3 protein: CSGRGNTEAFF. The CDR3 DNA reads as TGCAGCGGCAGAGGGAACACTGAAGCTTTCTTT.

This clonotype was found a few times. This chain connects TRBV5-4 to TRBJ1-3; TRBD1 is a possible D gene (5 bases). Germline V CDR1 and CDR2: SGHNT, YYREEE (reference sequence). The CDR3 consists of 14 residues. The ends were cut back, 0 bases at V and 4 bases at J, with 8 bases in the middle. CDR3 loop: CASSLVGDGNTIYF. DNA of the CDR3: TGTGCCAGCAGCTTGGTGGGGGACGGAAACACCATATATTTT.

This clonotype was seen only a few times. The chain uses TRBV7-9 and TRBJ1-4; 7 bases fit TRBD1. The V and J ends lost 3 bases and 7 bases, in that order; junction bases with no gene match: 17. In germline, CDR1 is SEHNR, CDR2 FQNEAQ (reference sequence). The CDR3 has 18 residues. CDR3 loop: CASSFLGYYRGEGEKLFF. CDR3 in DNA: TGTGCCAGCAGCTTTTTGGGATATTACAGGGGAGAAGGTGAAAAACTGTTTTTT.

V gene TRBV6-4 combines with J gene TRBJ2-3; TRBD2 matches 8 bases. The CDR3 is 16 amino acids. V dropped 2 bases and J dropped 0; count of bases not matched to a gene: 4. Germline V gene lookup returns CDR1 MRHNA and CDR2 SNTAGT. The CDR3 DNA sequence: TGTGCCAGCAGTGACGGCGCTAGCGGGAGCACAGATACGCAGTATTTT. Translated: CASSDGASGSTDTQYF.